The 6 T cell receptor beta chains below were found in one sample sequenced in a study of vaccination effects on CD4 cells after COVID-19. Data came from immunoSEQ multiplex PCR; TCRdb stores just in-frame clones and leaves some out. The sample has about 59,000 clones; just under 80% are singletons. The antigens of these receptors remain unknown. Before sequencing, viral peptide pools were used by the ViraFEST assay to expand antigen-specific CD4+ T cells. At the end of 10 days of culture, CD4+ T cells were isolated. Vaccine administered to participants consisted of two doses of either BNT162b2 or mRNA-1273. The specimen comprised CD4+ T cells from PBMCs cultured with HCoV-OC43 spike peptides, sampled after COVID-19 vaccination. Specified subset: HCoV-OC43 spike overlapping peptide pool stimulation. Source of these receptors: a human donor who received a COVID-19 vaccine.

The chain uses TRBV10-3 and TRBJ2-1; TRBD1 aligns across 8 bases. The CDR3 runs 15 residues. CDR1 is ENHRY, CDR2 SYGVKD, per germline. The trim removed 5 bases at V and 5 bases at J, leaving 8 bases unmatched. The CDR3 sequence is CAISPDRAINNEQFF. Written as DNA, the CDR3 is TGTGCCATCAGTCCGGACAGGGCTATTAACAATGAGCAGTTCTTC.

The chain combines TRBV19 with TRBJ1-2, with 9 bases that match TRBD1. The V gene's germline CDR1 is LNHDA and CDR2 SQIVND (reference sequence). CDR3 length: 16 residues. After removal of 3 bases from V and 3 bases from J, the junction contained 8 bases not matched to a gene. The CDR3 DNA reads as TGTGCCAGTAGTATGGGGGGACAGGGTCGGGACTATGGCTACACCTTC. The encoded protein is CASSMGGQGRDYGYTF.

V gene TRBV2 combines with J gene TRBJ2-1; 7 bases agree with TRBD1. V dropped 5 bases and J dropped 4; count of bases not matched to a gene: 2. This CDR3 is 13 amino acids long. Germline CDR1 SNHLY, CDR2 FYNNEI. CDR3 amino acids: CASSSQGYNEQFF. In DNA, the CDR3 is TGTGCCAGCAGTTCACAGGGGTACAATGAGCAGTTCTTC.

The chain uses TRBV7-9 and TRBJ1-2; D might be TRBD1 (5 bases). The CDR3 totals 15 residues. Germline V CDR1 and CDR2: SEHNR, FQNEAQ (reference sequence). V was cut by 4 bases and J by 4 bases, with 16 bases left in between. CDR3 protein: CASSSPLWRGYGYTF. DNA of the CDR3: TGTGCCAGCAGCTCCCCGTTGTGGAGGGGCTATGGCTACACCTTC.

This clone was found a few times. This chain joins TRBV14 and TRBJ1-2; D gene ambiguous. V lost 5 bases, J lost 4 bases, and 5 bases lay in between. CDR1 is SGHDN and CDR2 is FVKESK in the germline V gene. CDR3 length equals 11 residues. The CDR3 DNA is TGTGCCAGCAGCTCCACCTATGGCTACACCTTC. Protein sequence: CASSSTYGYTF.

The chain uses TRBV15 and TRBJ1-4; 9 nucleotides align to TRBD1. The germline CDR1 and CDR2 sequences are LNHNV and YYDKDF (reference sequence). The CDR3 extends over 14 amino acids. Unmatched junction bases numbered 6, after V lost 3 bases and J lost 10 bases. The DNA for the CDR3 is TGTGCCACCAGCAGCGGGACAGGGTATGGAAAACTGTTTTTT. It translates to CATSSGTGYGKLFF. Complete variable domain (other parts from reference TRBV15 and TRBJ1-4): DAMVIQNPRYQVTQFGKPVTLSCSQTLNHNVMYWYQQKSSQAPKLLFHYYDKDFNNEADTPDNFQSRRPNTSFCFLDIRSPGLGDTAMYLCATSSGTGYGKLFFGSGTQLSVL.